The 30 T cell receptor beta chains presented below share a single source sample, sequenced in a study of graft-versus-host responses after intestinal transplantation. Co-plating was performed using 200,000 CFSE-labeled responder cells and 200,000 irradiated, violet-dye-labeled stimulator cells. The repertoire was sequenced with immunoSEQ multiplex PCR; TCRdb's copy has only in-frame clones and lacks some. The sample holds around 21,000 clones, approximately 33% seen once. Sequenced here: alloreactive CD8+ T cells from a mixed lymphocyte reaction culture, sampled before intestinal transplant. Noted subset: CFSE-low proliferating T cells sorted from approximately 6-day pre-transplant mixed lymphocyte reaction (GvH or HvG direction). Receptors originate from a human patient who received an intestinal transplant.

This clone occurred a few times. This chain uses TRBV29-1 with TRBJ2-7, with TRBD2 matching over 11 bases. V dropped 6 bases and J dropped 2; count of bases not matched to a gene: 18. The CDR3 consists of 18 residues. Germline V CDR1 and CDR2: SQVTM, ANQGSEA. CDR3 nucleotides: TGCAGCGTGGAACAGGGTGAGACTAGCGGGAAAGAGGCCTACGAGCAGTACTTC. Its protein is CSVEQGETSGKEAYEQYF.

V and J are TRBV4-1 and TRBJ2-5, with 11 positions matching TRBD2. Per the germline V gene, CDR1 is MGHRA and CDR2 is YSYEKL. The CDR3 covers 15 residues. V shed 6 bases and J 3 bases; nucleotides not matched to a gene: 6. CDR3 bases: TGCGCCAGCAGTCAATTGGGACTAGCGGAAGAGACCCAGTACTTC. Its translation: CASSQLGLAEETQYF.

The chain joins TRBV6-1 to TRBJ1-1, with D tentatively TRBD1 (5 bases). The CDR3 is 12 amino acids. The germline V gene has CDR1 MNHNS and CDR2 SASEGT. The germline V and J ends were trimmed by 3 bases and 6 bases, with 8 bases remaining between them. Written as DNA, the CDR3 is TGTGCCAGCAGTGATTGGGGGGCTGAAGCTTTCTTT. Translation gives CASSDWGAEAFF.

This clone has just a few counts. The chain uses TRBV13 and TRBJ2-5; 10 bases map to TRBD1. The CDR3 length is 15 residues. V lost 5 bases to trimming and J lost 5 bases; unmatched junction nucleotides: 8. Germline V gene lookup returns CDR1 PRHDT and CDR2 FYEKMQ (reference sequence). The CDR3 DNA reads as TGTGCCAGCAGCCCCTCGGGACAGGGGAGGGAGACCCAGTACTTC. This gives the protein CASSPSGQGRETQYF.

The V gene is TRBV7-9, the J gene TRBJ2-5; D gene unclear. V shed 4 bases and J shed 3 bases, with 3 bases lying between them. The CDR3 sequence is 11 residues long. Germline assignment: CDR1 SEHNR and CDR2 FQNEAQ (reference sequence). Written as DNA, the CDR3 is TGTGCCAGCAGCTCGGAAGAGACCCAGTACTTC. Translation: CASSSEETQYF.

CDR3 bases: TGTGCCAGCCTAGGCGGGAGGGCGAGAGATACGCAGTATTTT. Amino acids: CASLGGRARDTQYF. The V call is TRBV28, the J call TRBJ2-3; 9 nucleotides agree with TRBD2. After removal of 8 bases from V and 5 bases from J, the junction contained 8 bases not matched to a gene. From germline, CDR1 is MDHEN and CDR2 SYDVKM. The CDR3 is 14 amino acids.

A few counts support this clone. The J gene is TRBJ2-3, the V gene TRBV7-9, with D perhaps being TRBD1 or TRBD2 (5 bases each). The CDR3 covers 17 residues. CDR1 and CDR2 (germline): SEHNR, FQNEAQ (reference sequence). Trimming stripped 1 base from V and 1 base from J, with 15 bases between. The CDR3, as DNA: TGTGCCAGCAGCTTAGATGGGACCTATGGGGGCACAGATACGCAGTATTTT. It yields the protein CASSLDGTYGGTDTQYF.

This clone was counted at least ten times. The V gene is TRBV5-1, the J gene TRBJ2-1; D is perhaps TRBD2 (7 bases). The length of the CDR3 is 15 residues. Germline lookup yields CDR1 SGHRS and CDR2 YFSETQ. V shed 2 bases and J shed 4 bases, with 13 bases lying between them. CDR3 amino acids: CASSFRGGQYNEQFF. The CDR3 region has the DNA TGCGCCAGCAGCTTTCGCGGGGGACAATACAATGAGCAGTTCTTC.

This chain uses TRBV2 with TRBJ1-1, with D perhaps matching TRBD1 (5 bases). V dropped 8 bases and J dropped 0 bases, with 7 bases sitting between them. From germline, CDR1 is SNHLY and CDR2 FYNNEI. The CDR3 totals 12 residues. In DNA, the CDR3 is TGTGCCAGCGGACACATGAACACTGAAGCTTTCTTT. Protein sequence: CASGHMNTEAFF.

This clone was seen only a few times. The CDR3 DNA reads as TGCGCCAGCAGCCTTGACGAAGGGCTCTACGAGCAGTACTTC. This sequence encodes CASSLDEGLYEQYF. The J gene is TRBJ2-7, the V gene TRBV5-1; D is ambiguous. Trimming shortened V by 4 bases and J by 3 bases, and 14 bases separated the two germline ends. The CDR3 is 14 amino acids. Per germline, CDR1 SGHRS and CDR2 YFSETQ.

The rearrangement uses TRBV5-1 and TRBJ2-5; D not resolved. The V gene's germline CDR1 is SGHRS and CDR2 YFSETQ. The V end was cut by 1 base, the J end by 4 bases, with 14 bases between. The length of the CDR3 is 15 residues. The CDR3 sequence: CASSLLEDGLETQYF. CDR3 sequence (DNA): TGCGCCAGCAGCTTGTTAGAGGACGGGCTAGAGACCCAGTACTTC.

This rearrangement joins TRBV29-1 to TRBJ2-1; D gene ambiguous. V lost 4 bases, J lost 4 bases, and 11 bases lay in between. Looked up from germline, CDR1 is SQVTM and CDR2 is ANQGSEA. CDR3 size: 13 residues. The CDR3 loop is CSVAGYGYNEQFF. In nucleotides, the CDR3 is TGCAGCGTTGCCGGGTACGGGTACAATGAGCAGTTCTTC.

This clone was counted only a few times. The chain couples TRBV21-1 to TRBJ2-7; the D call of TRBD1 is as the table states it, not checked on the DNA. TRBV21-1 is marked as a pseudogene. The CDR3 totals 18 residues. The CDR3 region has the DNA TGTGCCAGCAGCAAAACAGGATATAACCGACTTAGCTCCTACGAGCAGTACTTC. Amino acid sequence: CASSKTGYNRLSSYEQYF.

The chain is built from TRBV5-5 and TRBJ1-1; D is undetermined. Germline values: CDR1 SGHKS, CDR2 YYEKEE (reference sequence). CDR3 length equals 12 residues. Trimming cost V 0 bases and J 4 bases, with 4 bases left between them. The CDR3 bases are TGTGCCAGCAGCTTGGGGGCCACTGAAGCTTTCTTT. This translates into CASSLGATEAFF.

This clone was found a few times. This chain links TRBV4-3 with TRBJ1-2; D not resolved. Germline-derived CDR1 and CDR2 are LGHNA and YSLEER. Deletions cut 0 bases from V and 1 base from J, with 6 bases between. The CDR3 has 14 residues. The CDR3 is CASSQDGFNYGYTF. CDR3 coding DNA: TGCGCCAGCAGCCAAGACGGGTTTAACTATGGCTACACCTTC.

This clone is termed medium-sized. The V gene is TRBV19, the J gene TRBJ1-1; TRBD1 might be the D (6 bases). The germline V gene encodes CDR1 LNHDA and CDR2 SQIVND (reference sequence). The CDR3 totals 14 residues. V gave up 2 bases and J gave up 2 bases, with 9 bases separating them. The CDR3 coding sequence is TGTGCCAGTAGTATATCCGGGACAAACACTGAAGCTTTCTTT. This gives the protein CASSISGTNTEAFF.

The chain recombines TRBV2 with TRBJ2-7; 7 bases match TRBD1. The CDR3 consists of 11 residues. From germline, CDR1 is SNHLY and CDR2 FYNNEI. Trimming removed 11 bases from V and 2 bases from J; junction bases left unmatched: 3. CDR3 protein: CAVGTAYEQYF. The CDR3 nucleotides are TGTGCCGTCGGGACAGCCTACGAGCAGTACTTC.

The table lists this clone with a few counts. The V call is TRBV11-2, the J call TRBJ2-7; no firm D call. Trimming cost V 4 bases and J 2 bases, with 3 bases left between them. The germline V gene has CDR1 SGHAT and CDR2 FQNNGV. This CDR3 comprises 11 residues. CDR3 sequence (DNA): TGTGCCAGCAGCTCCACCTACGAGCAGTACTTC. Protein: CASSSTYEQYF.

The chain recombines TRBV6-4 with TRBJ2-7; D ambiguous. This CDR3 spans 11 amino acids. Germline values: CDR1 MRHNA, CDR2 SNTAGT. V lost 9 bases and J lost 5, with 11 bases in between. CDR3 loop: CARIPVDEQYF. CDR3 nucleotides: TGTGCCAGAATACCGGTGGACGAGCAGTACTTC.

The chain uses TRBV7-9 and TRBJ2-7; D is possibly TRBD2 (5 bases). The CDR3 has 16 residues. Trimming removed 2 bases from V and 0 bases from J, with 14 bases in between. Germline V gene data show CDR1 as SEHNR and CDR2 as FQNEAQ (reference sequence). CDR3 bases: TGTGCCAGCAGCTTAATATTTGGGGAGAGCTCCTACGAGCAGTACTTC. This codes for CASSLIFGESSYEQYF.

This clone has only a few counts. This rearrangement joins TRBV28 to TRBJ2-3; a possible D gene is TRBD2 (7 bases). With 8 bases removed from V and 5 bases from J, the gap between germline ends came to 20 bases. Germline V gene lookup returns CDR1 MDHEN and CDR2 SYDVKM. The CDR3 sequence is 15 residues long. CDR3 nucleotide sequence: TGTGCCAGCGCCGACAGGCGGGAGTTTGGAGATACGCAGTATTTT. It is translated as CASADRREFGDTQYF.

A few counts support this clone. This chain links TRBV6-5 with TRBJ1-1; D ambiguous. The V gene's germline CDR1 is MNHEY and CDR2 SVGAGI. Between the trimmed V and J ends, which lost 2 bases and 8 bases, there was a span of 6 bases. CDR3 length equals 11 residues. The CDR3 reads CASSYRLEAFF. The CDR3 DNA reads as TGTGCCAGCAGTTACAGGCTAGAAGCTTTCTTT.

The chain uses TRBV11-2 and TRBJ2-7; tentative D call: TRBD1 (5 bases). V was cut by 0 bases and J by 0 bases, with 9 bases left in between. In germline, CDR1 is SGHAT, CDR2 FQNNGV. This CDR3 has 15 amino acids. The CDR3 loop is CASSLESGPSYEQYF. In DNA form, the CDR3 reads TGTGCCAGCAGCTTAGAGTCAGGGCCCTCCTACGAGCAGTACTTC.

This clone was seen a few times. The chain recombines TRBV29-1 with TRBJ1-1, with TRBD1 as a possible D gene (5 bases). The CDR3 runs 12 residues. Trimming took 7 bases from V and 7 from J, leaving 16 bases between them. CDR1 SQVTM and CDR2 ANQGSEA come from the germline V gene. The CDR3 bases are TGCAGCGCTGAGGGTAAGGGGTTTGAAGCTTTCTTT. It is translated as CSAEGKGFEAFF.

The chain carries TRBV11-2 and TRBJ1-2; D not resolved. The V end was cut by 5 bases, the J end by 4 bases, with 17 bases between. The germline V gene has CDR1 SGHAT and CDR2 FQNNGV. The CDR3 loop spans 15 amino acids. The CDR3, as DNA: TGTGCCAGCAGCCAGGTCGAAACCACGGCCTATGGCTACACCTTC. It codes for CASSQVETTAYGYTF.

V gene TRBV7-6 combines with J gene TRBJ2-7, with 7 bases matching TRBD2. In germline, CDR1 is SGHVS, CDR2 FNYEAQ. The CDR3 runs 14 residues. Losses at the gene ends were 1 base for V and 2 bases for J; bases not matched to a gene: 2. CDR3 in DNA: TGTGCCAGCAGCTTAGGGGGGGGACCCTACGAGCAGTACTTC. As protein: CASSLGGGPYEQYF.

This chain connects TRBV7-9 to TRBJ2-5, with 13 bases identical to TRBD2. The end of the DNA fits TRBJ2-7 better, so the J call may be wrong. The germline V gene encodes CDR1 SEHNR and CDR2 FQNEAQ (reference sequence). The CDR3 has 15 residues. CDR3 sequence (DNA): TGTGCCAGCAGCTCCCCGACTAGCGGGGGGTACGAGCAGTACTTC. Protein sequence: CASSSPTSGGYEQYF.

This chain joins TRBV19 and TRBJ2-1, with TRBD1 matching over 8 bases. The germline V gene encodes CDR1 LNHDA and CDR2 SQIVND (reference sequence). This CDR3 is built from 15 residues. V was pared by 2 bases and J by 4 bases, with 4 bases of the junction left unmatched. In nucleotides, the CDR3 is TGTGCCAGTAGTATACAGGGGGCAGATTACAATGAGCAGTTCTTC. This codes for CASSIQGADYNEQFF.

The chain is built from TRBV7-9 and TRBJ2-5; 9 nucleotides line up with TRBD1. The DNA end lines up better with TRBJ2-7; the J call may be wrong. This CDR3 is built from 14 residues. Germline lookup yields CDR1 SEHNR and CDR2 FQNEAQ (reference sequence). CDR3 nucleotides: TGTGCCAGCAGCCCCACAGGGGGCGGCGACGAGCAGTACTTC. Translated: CASSPTGGGDEQYF.

The chain employs TRBV7-7 and TRBJ1-5, with a weak D call TRBD1 (6 bases). Germline values: CDR1 SSHAT, CDR2 FNYEAQ (reference sequence). There are 14 residues in the CDR3. With 3 bases removed from V and 7 bases from J, the gap between germline ends came to 13 bases. The CDR3 reads CASSFRKGGQPQHF. For the CDR3, the DNA is TGTGCCAGCAGCTTCAGGAAAGGGGGACAGCCCCAGCATTTT.